The sequence of this T cell receptor beta chain was determined in a study of Ad26.COV2.S vaccination and SARS-CoV-2 variants. Regarding the study as a whole: Total T cell responses, in the TCR breadth and depth analyses, may have been underestimated. Marked by substantial breadth, spike-specific CD8+ and CD4+ T cell responses were reportedly seen after vaccination.

Profiled with immunoSEQ multiplex PCR; TCRdb holds only in-frame clones, not every one. Of 400,000 to 450,000 clones detected, about 92% appear once; the ten largest clones hold roughly 4%. Treatment meaning: some 20 received Ad26.COV2.S at low or high dose, single or two shots; a few received placebo; per-sample allocation not given. After the first vaccine or placebo injection, samples were drawn on day 63. Germline CDR1 SGHRS, CDR2 YFSETQ. This CDR3 contains 15 residues. Trimming at V came to 4 bases and at J to 6 bases, leaving 8 bases not matched to a gene. With regard to this clone: Its antigen is not known.

This clonotype was obtained from a person aged 18 to 65 who received the Ad26.COV2.S COVID-19 vaccine or a placebo. V is TRBV5-1 and J is TRBJ1-2; 11 bases are shared with TRBD1. This material consisted of peripheral blood, taken in a trial of Ad26.COV2.S vaccine versus placebo. The CDR3 bases are TGCGCCAGCAGCCTCGAAGGACAGGGGGCTAATGGCTACACCTTC. This gives the protein CASSLEGQGANGYTF. The variable domain in full, completed from reference TRBV5-1 and TRBJ1-2, reads KAGVTQTPRYLIKTRGQQVTLSCSPISGHRSVSWYQQTPGQGLQFLFEYFSETQRNKGNFPGRFSGRQFSNSRSEMNVSTLELGDSALYLCASSLEGQGANGYTFGSGTRLTVV.